These T cell receptor beta chains were read from a single sample in a study of beta chain features in type 1 diabetes. Sequenced by immunoSEQ multiplex PCR; TCRdb stores in-frame clones only, minus some. The sample yields about 140,000 clones, less than 10% seen once. The specimen was central memory CD4+ T cells from blood. The receptors stem from a middle-aged woman in good health. The CDR3 runs from the conserved cysteine through the conserved F or W. A D gene is named only where the DNA matches it firmly. Clone size is given for some rows only: seen once, a few or many times, or a class if the clone is expanded.

TRBV7-9	TRBD1	TRBJ1-5	few	CASSLGQGYQPQHF	TGTGCCAGCAGCTTAGGACAGGGTTATCAGCCCCAGCATTTT
TRBV5-1	.	TRBJ1-4	few	CASSLQGMDEKLFF	TGCGCCAGCAGCCTACAGGGAATGGATGAAAAACTGTTTTTT
TRBV29-1	TRBD2	TRBJ2-5	.	CSVGSGAFQETQYF	TGCAGCGTTGGGAGCGGGGCCTTCCAAGAGACCCAGTACTTC
TRBV7-2	.	TRBJ2-3	.	CASSLALGDTQYF	TGTGCCAGCAGCTTAGCGCTAGGAGATACGCAGTATTTT
TRBV11-1	TRBD1	TRBJ2-1	.	CASSPGTGYNEQFF	TGTGCCAGCAGCCCTGGGACAGGGTACAATGAGCAGTTCTTC
TRBV5-1	.	TRBJ1-2	.	CASSLGLQGEGYTF	TGCGCCAGCAGCTTGGGACTGCAGGGTGAGGGCTACACCTTC
TRBV10-3	.	TRBJ2-3	few	CAAQGGADTQYF	TGTGCCGCCCAGGGTGGCGCAGATACGCAGTATTTT
TRBV25-1	TRBD2	TRBJ2-3	.	CASSEMRGGTDTQYF	TGTGCCAGCAGTGAAATGCGGGGGGGCACAGATACGCAGTATTTT
TRBV5-4	.	TRBJ1-5	few	CASSLDGGRNQPQHF	TGTGCCAGCAGCTTGGATGGCGGGCGCAATCAGCCCCAGCATTTT
TRBV7-9	.	TRBJ1-4	.	CASSETGGVDQKLFF	TGTGCCAGCAGCGAGACTGGCGGGGTAGATCAAAAACTGTTTTTT
TRBV6-6	TRBD1	TRBJ1-2	many	CASSFDRGGYGYTF	TGTGCCAGCAGTTTCGACAGGGGAGGGTATGGCTACACCTTC
TRBV4-3	.	TRBJ1-1	.	CASSRRGETEAFF	TGCGCCAGCAGCCGGAGGGGTGAGACTGAAGCTTTCTTT
TRBV6-1	TRBD1	TRBJ1-4	few	CASSRTGNNEKLFF	TGTGCCAGCAGCCGGACAGGAAATAATGAAAAACTGTTTTTT
TRBV19	.	TRBJ2-1	.	CASIAAGAGSNEQFF	TGTGCCAGTATAGCAGCAGGGGCAGGGTCGAATGAGCAGTTCTTC
TRBV27	.	TRBJ2-5	.	CASSFRRKETQYF	TGTGCCAGCAGTTTTAGGCGGAAAGAGACCCAGTACTTC
TRBV9	.	TRBJ1-6	few	CASSVDSSSYNSPLHF	TGTGCCAGCAGCGTCGACTCCAGCTCCTATAATTCACCCCTCCACTTT
TRBV7-2	TRBD2	TRBJ2-5	.	CASSLGFSGGLNQETQYF	TGTGCCAGCAGCTTAGGATTTAGCGGGGGGCTGAACCAAGAGACCCAGTACTTC
TRBV5-1	.	TRBJ2-7	.	CASSLTGQTYEQYF	TGCGCCAGCAGCTTGACAGGGCAAACCTACGAGCAGTACTTC
TRBV27	.	TRBJ2-7	.	CASSRRGLADYEQYF	TGTGCCAGCAGTCGAAGGGGTTTAGCGGATTACGAGCAGTACTTC
TRBV18	TRBD1	TRBJ1-1	many	CASSPPGQAPEAFF	TGTGCCAGCTCACCACCGGGACAGGCCCCTGAAGCTTTCTTT
TRBV5-4	.	TRBJ2-5	.	CASSLAATGETQYF	TGTGCCAGCAGCTTGGCCGCGACCGGGGAGACCCAGTACTTC
TRBV21-1	.	TRBJ1-1	many	CASSLRGGRGRDTEAFF	TGTGCCAGCAGCCTCAGAGGGGGCCGTGGTCGAGACACTGAAGCTTTCTTT
TRBV5-1	.	TRBJ2-2	few	CASSTQGSPTGELFF	TGCGCCAGCAGCACCCAGGGTTCACCCACCGGGGAGCTGTTTTTT
TRBV18	TRBD1	TRBJ1-2	few	CASSTGEDYGYTF	TGTGCCAGCTCCACAGGGGAGGACTATGGCTACACCTTC
TRBV11-2	.	TRBJ2-7	few	CASSLGTGYSEQYF	TGTGCCAGCAGCTTAGGTACAGGGTATTCCGAGCAGTACTTC
TRBV29-1	TRBD1	TRBJ1-2	few	CSVTGVNGYTF	TGCAGCGTAACAGGGGTGAATGGCTACACCTTC
TRBV9	TRBD2	TRBJ2-5	.	CASSVAGGLVETQYF	TGTGCCAGCAGCGTAGCGGGGGGGCTTGTAGAGACCCAGTACTTC
TRBV27	TRBD2	TRBJ2-2	few	CASTVLAGGTGELFF	TGTGCCAGTACGGTACTAGCGGGGGGGACCGGGGAGCTGTTTTTT
TRBV5-8	.	TRBJ2-5	.	CASSSWPGDGETQYF	TGTGCCAGCAGCTCCTGGCCGGGAGACGGGGAGACCCAGTACTTC
TRBV7-2	.	TRBJ2-4	few	CASSLTRGRNIQYF	TGTGCCAGCAGCTTAACCAGGGGCAGGAACATTCAGTACTTC
TRBV10-3	.	TRBJ1-1	.	CAISAGAKSEAFF	TGTGCCATCAGTGCAGGGGCTAAGTCTGAAGCTTTCTTT
TRBV7-8	.	TRBJ1-5	few	CASSFLSEDQPQHF	TGTGCCAGCAGCTTCCTCAGCGAGGATCAGCCCCAGCATTTT
TRBV2	.	TRBJ2-3	few	CASRTGTITDTQYF	TGTGCCAGCAGAACCGGGACAATCACAGATACGCAGTATTTT
TRBV20-1	.	TRBJ1-6	few	CSARTVEALHF	TGCAGTGCTAGGACGGTGGAGGCCCTCCACTTT
TRBV9	TRBD2	TRBJ2-3	.	CASSGPGGGAYTDTQYF	TGTGCCAGCAGTGGGCCGGGCGGGGGGGCCTACACAGATACGCAGTATTTT
TRBV14	.	TRBJ2-3	.	CASSQVAEGTQYF	TGTGCCAGCAGCCAGGTGGCTGAGGGTACGCAGTATTTT
TRBV19	TRBD2	TRBJ2-7	few	CASSRGGAAYEQYF	TGTGCCAGTAGTCGCGGGGGGGCGGCCTACGAGCAGTACTTC
TRBV2	TRBD1	TRBJ2-7	.	CASSGTGQTEYF	TGTGCCAGCAGTGGAACGGGACAGACGGAGTACTTC
TRBV7-9	.	TRBJ2-1	few	CASSLDGGGNNEQFF	TGTGCCAGCAGCTTAGACGGGGGTGGGAACAATGAGCAGTTCTTC
TRBV28	TRBD1	TRBJ1-2	many	CASVTGTASGYTF	TGTGCCAGCGTGACCGGGACAGCTAGTGGCTACACCTTC
TRBV7-9	.	TRBJ1-1	.	CASSLRGSNTEAFF	TGTGCCAGCAGCTTAAGGGGCAGCAACACTGAAGCTTTCTTT
TRBV14	TRBD2	TRBJ2-5	few	CASSQVSGGALETQYF	TGTGCCAGCAGCCAAGTGAGCGGGGGGGCCCTAGAGACCCAGTACTTC
TRBV7-2	.	TRBJ1-4	.	CASSKGATNEKLFF	TGTGCCAGCTCCAAGGGAGCAACTAATGAAAAACTGTTTTTT
TRBV29-1	.	TRBJ2-7	few	CSAAGQTNSYEQYF	TGCAGCGCTGCGGGACAGACGAACTCCTACGAGCAGTACTTC
TRBV11-2	.	TRBJ2-6	few	CASTPVGANVLTF	TGTGCCAGCACCCCGGTTGGGGCCAACGTCCTGACTTTC
TRBV27	.	TRBJ2-7	.	CASSLLGAGNEQYF	TGTGCCAGCAGTTTGCTAGGGGCTGGAAACGAGCAGTACTTC
TRBV5-1	.	TRBJ2-3	few	CASSFQGSTDTQYF	TGCGCCAGCAGCTTCCAGGGCAGCACAGATACGCAGTATTTT
TRBV7-8	TRBD1	TRBJ2-2	.	CASSPAARGQNGELFF	TGTGCCAGCAGCCCGGCGGCCAGGGGGCAAAACGGGGAGCTGTTTTTT
TRBV4-3	TRBD1	TRBJ1-2	.	CASSQDRDRANYGYTF	TGCGCCAGCAGCCAAGACCGGGACAGAGCTAACTATGGCTACACCTTC
TRBV11-2	.	TRBJ2-2	few	CASTRETQATGELFF	TGTGCCAGCACCCGAGAGACACAAGCTACCGGGGAGCTGTTTTTT
TRBV5-6	TRBD2	TRBJ2-7	.	CASSSLAGAFYEQYF	TGTGCCAGCAGCTCTCTAGCGGGGGCCTTCTACGAGCAGTACTTC
TRBV13	.	TRBJ2-1	.	CASRIGPGVNEQFF	TGTGCCAGCAGGATAGGACCGGGGGTCAATGAGCAGTTCTTC
TRBV10-1	.	TRBJ2-5	.	CASSGGDQETQYF	TGCGCCAGCAGTGGTGGAGACCAAGAGACCCAGTACTTC
TRBV6-8	TRBD2	TRBJ2-3	.	CASKGRGISWATDTQYF	TGTGCCAGCAAGGGGCGGGGGATCTCGTGGGCCACAGATACGCAGTATTTT
TRBV2	TRBD1	TRBJ1-4	.	CASIPPRLTGNEKLFF	TGTGCCAGCATTCCGCCGAGGTTGACAGGGAATGAAAAACTGTTTTTT
TRBV7-8	TRBD1	TRBJ2-5	few	CASSLVRGPRETQYF	TGTGCCAGCAGCTTAGTCAGGGGGCCACGGGAGACCCAGTACTTC
TRBV27	.	TRBJ1-6	.	CASGPASSYNSPLHF	TGTGCCAGCGGGCCCGCGAGCTCCTATAATTCACCCCTCCACTTT
TRBV7-2	TRBD1	TRBJ1-4	few	CASSRLTGQGLATNEKLFF	TGTGCCAGCAGCCGACTTACGGGACAGGGACTTGCAACTAATGAAAAACTGTTTTTT